A selection of T cell receptor beta chains follows, all from one sample in a study of blood T cell repertoires in COVID-19. Assay: immunoSEQ multiplex PCR; the TCRdb copy retains only in-frame clones and omits some. The table lists 85,000 to 100,000 clones, 86% of them singletons, with about 25% in the top ten. The material sequenced was peripheral blood. The origin of the receptors is a man aged 45-60 years with active or convalescent COVID-19. The conserved cysteine and the conserved F or W are not part of the CDR3 here. The size entry is marked missing in some rows and otherwise reads once, few, many or a size class.

v_gene: TRBV10-2
abundance: once
CDR3aa: ASARGASGELF

v_gene: TRBV12-3/TRBV12-4
abundance: NA
CDR3aa: ASSLQGYTEAF

v_gene: TRBV5-6
abundance: NA
CDR3aa: ASSLPLGVETEAF

v_gene: TRBV7-6
abundance: NA
CDR3aa: ASSPGTGSGQY

v_gene: TRBV5-6
abundance: NA
CDR3aa: ASSHMAGKMYEQF

v_gene: TRBV6-5
abundance: NA
CDR3aa: ASTGGTHTEAF

v_gene: TRBV25-1
abundance: NA
CDR3aa: ASSQDNGGREQY

v_gene: TRBV6-2/TRBV6-3
abundance: NA
CDR3aa: ASSYGGAAGTDTQY

v_gene: TRBV29-1
abundance: NA
CDR3aa: SVEVPGQGDQQY

v_gene: TRBV30
abundance: few
CDR3aa: AWVARGQVKETQY

v_gene: TRBV7-6
abundance: NA
CDR3aa: ASSLAGGAVEKLF

v_gene: TRBV30
abundance: once
CDR3aa: AWRDSPNSNQPQH

v_gene: TRBV29-1
abundance: NA
CDR3aa: SVVRQGTYEQY

v_gene: TRBV28
abundance: NA
CDR3aa: ASSLSGRALEQF

v_gene: TRBV3-1/TRBV3-2
abundance: NA
CDR3aa: ASSQSGVLVSGELF

v_gene: TRBV5-4
abundance: NA
CDR3aa: ASSRRISGLAGGPHEQY

v_gene: TRBV24-1
abundance: NA
CDR3aa: ATSDPGTGNYGYT

v_gene: TRBV18
abundance: NA
CDR3aa: ASSPGAESYNEQF

v_gene: TRBV5-6
abundance: NA
CDR3aa: ASSLFGSQPQH

v_gene: TRBV10-3
abundance: NA
CDR3aa: AISEFRNSPLH

v_gene: TRBV15
abundance: NA
CDR3aa: ATSGWGGRDTEAF

v_gene: TRBV7-9
abundance: NA
CDR3aa: ASSSDRGKYEQY

v_gene: TRBV7-9
abundance: NA
CDR3aa: ASSLAGGGGYT

v_gene: TRBV6-1
abundance: NA
CDR3aa: ASSETGGAQY

v_gene: TRBV19
abundance: NA
CDR3aa: ASTASGTDTQY

v_gene: TRBV28
abundance: NA
CDR3aa: AIDGTSGRNEQF

v_gene: TRBV21-1
abundance: NA
CDR3aa: ASSTSSGTGGVRNTEAF

v_gene: TRBV6-2/TRBV6-3
abundance: NA
CDR3aa: ASSYGGAGIPIEQF

v_gene: TRBV29-1
abundance: many
CDR3aa: SVVAAAYGYT

v_gene: TRBV19
abundance: NA
CDR3aa: ASSIRHEGYNEQF

v_gene: TRBV4-3
abundance: NA
CDR3aa: ASSQSSSRLRQETQY

v_gene: TRBV5-1
abundance: NA
CDR3aa: ASRPSGGSRTDTQY

v_gene: TRBV5-3
abundance: NA
CDR3aa: ARSLTDSSYNSPLH

v_gene: TRBV5-1
abundance: once
CDR3aa: ASSWRTSGTSSGELF

v_gene: TRBV2
abundance: NA
CDR3aa: ASKGEGAAYNEQF

v_gene: TRBV7-7
abundance: NA
CDR3aa: ASSQLAGAYNEQF

v_gene: TRBV4-3
abundance: NA
CDR3aa: ASSQTYGTGFGYT

v_gene: TRBV10-2
abundance: NA
CDR3aa: ASTGVGTGENFAQF

v_gene: TRBV6-1
abundance: NA
CDR3aa: ASSESAGIGTGELF

v_gene: TRBV3-1/TRBV3-2
abundance: NA
CDR3aa: ASSQARRLDTDTQY

v_gene: TRBV4-1
abundance: NA
CDR3aa: ASSQDPGTGGLFYEQY

v_gene: TRBV9
abundance: NA
CDR3aa: ASSVVGGAIGETQY

v_gene: TRBV19
abundance: NA
CDR3aa: ASKEVGVDRGYEQY

v_gene: TRBV7-8
abundance: NA
CDR3aa: ASSFNRDRDTDTQY

v_gene: TRBV10-1
abundance: NA
CDR3aa: ASSESPGNYGYT

v_gene: TRBV21-1
abundance: once
CDR3aa: ASSMGLAGGPREQF

v_gene: TRBV19
abundance: NA
CDR3aa: ASATQGAGYGYT

v_gene: TRBV25-1
abundance: NA
CDR3aa: ASSTTGNIQY